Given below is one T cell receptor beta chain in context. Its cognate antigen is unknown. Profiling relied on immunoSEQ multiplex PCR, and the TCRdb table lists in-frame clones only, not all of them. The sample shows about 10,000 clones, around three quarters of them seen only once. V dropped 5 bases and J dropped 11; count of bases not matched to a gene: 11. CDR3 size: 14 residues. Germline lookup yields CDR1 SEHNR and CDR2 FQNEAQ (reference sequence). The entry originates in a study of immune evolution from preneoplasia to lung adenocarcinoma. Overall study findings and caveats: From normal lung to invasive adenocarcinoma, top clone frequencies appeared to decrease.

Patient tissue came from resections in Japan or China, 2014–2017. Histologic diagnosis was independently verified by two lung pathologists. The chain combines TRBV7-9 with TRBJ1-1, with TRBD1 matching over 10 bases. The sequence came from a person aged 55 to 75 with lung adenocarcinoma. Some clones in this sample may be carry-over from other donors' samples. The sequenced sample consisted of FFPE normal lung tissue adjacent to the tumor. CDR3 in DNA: TGTGCCAGCAGCCCGGGACAGGGGATCACGAGCGCTTTCTTT. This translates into CASSPGQGITSAFF.